A single sample is the source of the 31 T cell receptor beta chains below, sequenced in a study of cytomegalovirus exposure and HLA in healthy donors. The PCR had 60 Vbeta and 13 Jbeta primers. The table came from immunoSEQ multiplex PCR; TCRdb's copy has only in-frame clones and leaves some out. The table lists 150,000 to 200,000 clones, approximately 80% of them singletons. Sample: PBMCs. The receptors shown here come from a man in his fifties or sixties in good health and CMV-seronegative.

The chain recombines TRBV9 with TRBJ2-3, with D perhaps TRBD2 (6 bases). The V end was cut by 2 bases, the J end by 6 bases, with 19 bases between. In germline, CDR1 is SGDLS, CDR2 YYNGEE. The CDR3 extends over 16 amino acids. CDR3 residues: CASSVPDYPAGDTQYF. The DNA for the CDR3 is TGTGCCAGCAGCGTTCCGGACTACCCCGCGGGGGATACGCAGTATTTT.

The chain recombines TRBV2 with TRBJ2-5, with TRBD1 as a possible D gene (6 bases). The ends were cut back, 5 bases at V and 10 bases at J, with 20 bases in the middle. The CDR3 runs to 14 residues. CDR1 is SNHLY, CDR2 FYNNEI, per germline. DNA for the CDR3: TGTGCCAGCAGTCCCGGGACATTAAGTTCAGGCCAGTACTTC. Protein sequence: CASSPGTLSSGQYF. Supplemented by reference TRBV2 and TRBJ2-5, the full variable domain reads EPEVTQTPSHQVTQMGQEVILRCVPISNHLYFYWYRQILGQKVEFLVSFYNNEISEKSEIFDDQFSVERPDGSNFTLKIRSTKLEDSAMYFCASSPGTLSSGQYFGPGTRLLVL.

This chain joins TRBV29-1 and TRBJ2-1, with 8 bases lining up with TRBD2. From germline, CDR1 is SQVTM and CDR2 ANQGSEA. The CDR3 has 14 residues. The junction had 8 bases not matched to a gene; V was cut back by 1 base and J by 9 bases. The DNA of the CDR3 is TGCAGCGTTGAAGGATGGGCGGGGGGCGGTGAGCAGTTCTTC. Residues: CSVEGWAGGGEQFF.

This chain uses TRBV5-4 with TRBJ2-7; possibly TRBD2 for D (6 bases). In germline, CDR1 is SGHNT, CDR2 YYREEE (reference sequence). V lost 3 bases and J lost 3, with 13 bases in between. CDR3 size: 14 residues. CDR3 amino acids: CASSSRTNYYEQYF. In nucleotides, the CDR3 is TGTGCCAGCAGCTCAAGGACTAATTACTACGAGCAGTACTTC.

On this clone itself: One end of the junction varies from germline; a read error may be responsible. The V gene is TRBV29-1, the J gene TRBJ1-2, with D unresolved. The germline V gene encodes CDR1 SQVTM and CDR2 ANQGSEA. This CDR3 contains 14 residues. Here the CDR3 DNA reads TGCAGCGTTGAACATTACGAGAAGAACTATGGCTACCCCTTC. Translation: CSVEHYEKNYGYPF.

The V gene is TRBV7-8, the J gene TRBJ2-3; TRBD2 agrees at 7 bases. V lost 5 bases, J lost 3 bases, and 8 bases stayed unmatched. The CDR3 has 15 residues. Germline V gene lookup returns CDR1 SGHVS and CDR2 FQNEAQ. CDR3 nucleotide sequence: TGTGCCAGCAGCCCGTCGGGGGGAGAGACAGATACGCAGTATTTT. Translating it yields CASSPSGGETDTQYF.

The chain couples TRBV6-6 to TRBJ2-1; 13 bases agree with TRBD2. The ends lost 6 bases at V and 9 bases at J; junction bases unmatched: 8. The CDR3 totals 15 residues. Germline lookup yields CDR1 MNHNY and CDR2 SVGAGI (reference sequence). The CDR3 DNA follows: TGTGCCAGCAGACGCACTAGCGGGGGGGCCGGTGAGCAGTTCTTC. Protein product: CASRRTSGGAGEQFF.

This chain uses TRBV2 with TRBJ2-1; the match to TRBD2 covers 7 bases. CDR1 is SNHLY, CDR2 FYNNEI, per germline. V gave up 5 bases and J gave up 2 bases; unmatched junction bases: 6. The CDR3 loop spans 15 amino acids. DNA of the CDR3: TGTGCCAGCAGTTGGAGGGAGGGAACCTACAATGAGCAGTTCTTC. The encoded protein is CASSWREGTYNEQFF. The whole variable domain, remainder taken from reference TRBV2 and TRBJ2-1, is EPEVTQTPSHQVTQMGQEVILRCVPISNHLYFYWYRQILGQKVEFLVSFYNNEISEKSEIFDDQFSVERPDGSNFTLKIRSTKLEDSAMYFCASSWREGTYNEQFFGPGTRLTVL.

This clone showed up just a few times. V and J are TRBV6-5 and TRBJ2-7, with 11 bases aligning to TRBD2. There are 16 residues in the CDR3. Germline trimming cut 0 bases from V and 5 bases from J; bases unmatched to any gene: 6. Germline values: CDR1 MNHEY, CDR2 SVGAGI. The CDR3 reads CASSYSRLAGGNEQYF. The CDR3 nucleotides are TGTGCCAGCAGTTACTCGAGGCTAGCGGGGGGTAACGAGCAGTACTTC.

This chain uses TRBV19 with TRBJ1-1; no reliable D call. The V end was cut by 7 bases, the J end by 8 bases, with 14 bases between. The CDR3 contains 12 residues. Germline lookup yields CDR1 LNHDA and CDR2 SQIVND (reference sequence). In DNA, the CDR3 is TGTGCCAGTACTATCAGGCGAGGGGAAGCTTTCTTT. This gives the protein CASTIRRGEAFF.

The rearrangement links TRBV4-3 to TRBJ2-7, with 8 bases lining up with TRBD1. V lost 0 bases and J lost 3; bases outside the gene matches: 7. The CDR3 spans 16 residues. CDR1 LGHNA and CDR2 YSLEER come from the germline V gene. Here the CDR3 reads CASSQDGGTGNYEQYF. CDR3 DNA: TGCGCCAGCAGCCAAGATGGGGGGACAGGAAACTACGAGCAGTACTTC.

This chain links TRBV6-1 with TRBJ2-7; the match to TRBD1 covers 8 bases. The CDR3 spans 16 residues. The junction had 6 bases not matched to a gene; V was cut back by 2 bases and J by 0 bases. Germline V gene data show CDR1 as MNHNS and CDR2 as SASEGT. The CDR3 loop is CASSEFDRGSSYEQYF. The CDR3 coding sequence is TGTGCCAGCAGTGAATTCGACAGGGGTAGCTCCTACGAGCAGTACTTC.

This clone was recorded a few times. The V and J genes are TRBV4-2 and TRBJ2-1; TRBD2 is a possible D gene (6 bases). V lost 4 bases to trimming and J lost 0 bases, with 10 bases between them. The CDR3 totals 15 residues. Germline CDR1 reads LGHNA; CDR2 reads YNFKEQ. The CDR3 region has the DNA TGTGCCAGCAGCCTCCGGGGGAGCTCCTACAATGAGCAGTTCTTC. This sequence encodes CASSLRGSSYNEQFF.

The rearrangement links TRBV5-1 to TRBJ1-2; D is unresolved. Germline loops: CDR1 SGHRS, CDR2 YFSETQ. The CDR3 runs to 15 residues. Trimming took 0 bases from V and 6 from J, leaving 15 bases between them. CDR3 in amino acids: CASSLDGTSRDGYTF. The CDR3 DNA sequence: TGCGCCAGCAGCTTGGACGGCACATCCCGGGATGGCTACACCTTC.

This chain links TRBV7-9 with TRBJ2-7, with TRBD2 identical over 7 bases. With V trimmed by 1 base and J by 3 bases, 3 bases remained unmatched. The length of the CDR3 is 14 residues. The germline V gene encodes CDR1 SEHNR and CDR2 FQNEAQ (reference sequence). This chain's CDR3 is CASSLVASGYEQYF. CDR3 DNA sequence: TGTGCCAGCAGCTTAGTGGCTAGCGGCTACGAGCAGTACTTC.

This clone has only a few counts. The rearrangement links TRBV5-1 to TRBJ1-1, with D tentatively TRBD1 (5 bases). This CDR3 is built from 16 residues. Germline values: CDR1 SGHRS, CDR2 YFSETQ. V was cut by 4 bases and J by 0 bases, with 16 bases left in between. The CDR3 protein is CASSPGGVYMNTEAFF. For the CDR3, the DNA is TGCGCCAGCAGCCCTGGGGGGGTATACATGAACACTGAAGCTTTCTTT.

The V call is TRBV5-4, the J call TRBJ2-5; the match to TRBD1 covers 7 bases. The DNA end is more similar to TRBJ2-7, so the J call may be wrong. This CDR3 contains 15 residues. Germline V CDR1 and CDR2: SGHNT, YYREEE (reference sequence). In DNA form, the CDR3 reads TGTGCCAGCAGCTCTGACCCGGGACAGTTTTACGAGCAGTACTTC. It yields the protein CASSSDPGQFYEQYF.

The chain has TRBV5-1 and TRBJ2-1; 10 bases match TRBD1. After removal of 5 bases from V and 9 bases from J, the junction contained 11 bases not matched to a gene. This CDR3 is 15 amino acids long. The germline CDR1 and CDR2 sequences are SGHRS and YFSETQ. The CDR3 DNA sequence: TGCGCCAGCAGAACCGGGACAGGGGATAGCTCTGAGCAGTTCTTC. Amino acids: CASRTGTGDSSEQFF.

This chain connects TRBV9 to TRBJ2-2, with 7 bases aligning to TRBD2. Germline CDR1 reads SGDLS; CDR2 reads YYNGEE. Germline trimming cut 3 bases from V and 4 bases from J; bases unmatched to any gene: 9. The CDR3 sequence is 16 residues long. CDR3 nucleotide sequence: TGTGCCAGCAGCGAAGTAGCGGGCTCCTTCACCGGGGAGCTGTTTTTT. It encodes CASSEVAGSFTGELFF.

The V and J genes are TRBV7-9 and TRBJ2-1, with 11 bases matching TRBD2. This CDR3 has 17 amino acids. Unmatched junction bases numbered 12, after V lost 4 bases and J lost 7 bases. CDR1 is SEHNR, CDR2 FQNEAQ, per germline (reference sequence). The CDR3 here is CASSSTLAGGPSNEQFF. CDR3 bases: TGTGCCAGCAGCTCCACCTTAGCGGGAGGGCCCTCGAATGAGCAGTTCTTC.

This clone was seen more than once but under ten times. The chain employs TRBV15 and TRBJ2-7; D unresolved. The germline gives CDR1 LNHNV, CDR2 YYDKDF (reference sequence). Trimming removed 0 bases from V and 0 bases from J, with 6 bases in between. The CDR3 loop spans 14 amino acids. CDR3 sequence (DNA): TGTGCCACCAGCAGAGATACTAACTCCTACGAGCAGTACTTC. Its translation: CATSRDTNSYEQYF.

The chain uses TRBV7-9 and TRBJ2-1; D not certain. CDR3 length: 13 residues. From germline, CDR1 is SEHNR and CDR2 FQNEAQ (reference sequence). Trimming took off 5 bases at V and 0 bases at J, with 5 bases between the two ends. The CDR3 DNA is TGTGCCAGCAGCCCTAGCTCCTACAATGAGCAGTTCTTC. The encoded protein is CASSPSSYNEQFF.

The table lists this clone with a few counts. The chain links TRBV4-1 to TRBJ2-3, with 11 bases aligning to TRBD2. Germline CDR1 reads MGHRA; CDR2 reads YSYEKL. The CDR3 is 15 amino acids. V lost 3 bases to trimming and J lost 1 base; unmatched junction nucleotides: 0. CDR3 bases: TGCGCCAGCAGCCAGACTAGCGGGGGCACAGATACGCAGTATTTT. This codes for CASSQTSGGTDTQYF.

The chain combines TRBV7-8 with TRBJ2-3, with 9 bases identical to TRBD2. Germline CDR1 SGHVS, CDR2 FQNEAQ. V lost 2 bases to trimming and J lost 4 bases; unmatched junction nucleotides: 7. This CDR3 comprises 16 residues. CDR3 loop: CASSLMAGGLADTQYF. CDR3 nucleotide sequence: TGTGCCAGCAGCTTAATGGCGGGGGGGCTCGCAGATACGCAGTATTTT.

The chain recombines TRBV30 with TRBJ2-1, with D unresolved. Per the germline V gene, CDR1 is GTSNPN and CDR2 is SVGIG (reference sequence). The CDR3 runs 16 residues. V dropped 0 bases and J dropped 8 bases, with 20 bases sitting between them. Here the CDR3 reads CAWSVVSTRPVDEQFF. CDR3 DNA sequence: TGTGCCTGGAGTGTAGTTTCGACTCGACCGGTGGATGAGCAGTTCTTC.

This clone came up once. Other DNA sequences in this specimen translate into the identical CDR3. This chain uses TRBV18 with TRBJ1-1, with D perhaps matching TRBD1 (6 bases). The germline gives CDR1 KGHSH, CDR2 LQKENI. The CDR3 loop spans 14 amino acids. V lost 1 base to trimming and J lost 2 bases, with 8 bases between them. CDR3 nucleotide sequence: TGTGCCAGCTCACCACTGGACAGCAACACTGAAGCTTTCTTT. The encoded protein is CASSPLDSNTEAFF.

The chain carries TRBV27 and TRBJ2-2, with a tentative D call TRBD2 (6 bases). The CDR3 covers 18 residues. V lost 4 bases and J lost 0, with 18 bases in between. CDR1 and CDR2 from the germline V gene are MNHEY and SMNVEV (reference sequence). DNA of the CDR3: TGTGCCAGCAGTTCTACCTATACGCTAGCGACGAACACCGGGGAGCTGTTTTTT. Its protein product is CASSSTYTLATNTGELFF.

V and J are TRBV10-3 and TRBJ2-1, with TRBD2 matching over 7 bases. Germline V gene data show CDR1 as ENHRY and CDR2 as SYGVKD. This CDR3 is 16 amino acids long. J lost 0 bases, V lost 3 bases, and 5 bases had no gene match. This chain's CDR3 is CAISDPGGSSYNEQFF. The CDR3 DNA sequence: TGTGCCATCAGTGACCCCGGGGGGAGCTCCTACAATGAGCAGTTCTTC.

This chain uses TRBV6-5 with TRBJ1-1, with D perhaps matching TRBD1 (5 bases). Trimming removed 7 bases at V and 4 bases at J, with 16 bases between. Germline loops: CDR1 MNHEY, CDR2 SVGAGI. CDR3 size: 14 residues. The CDR3 is CASNVDTLGTEAFF. CDR3 bases: TGTGCCAGCAACGTGGACACTCTGGGCACTGAAGCTTTCTTT.

This clone was seen only a few times. This CDR3 is CASITGINSNQPQHF. CDR3 bases: TGTGCCAGCATCACAGGGATTAATAGCAATCAGCCCCAGCATTTT. J is TRBJ1-5 and V is TRBV6-1; a weak D match, TRBD1 (6 bases). The CDR3 extends over 15 amino acids. Germline values: CDR1 MNHNS, CDR2 SASEGT. V gave up 7 bases and J gave up 0 bases, with 13 bases separating them.

The chain employs TRBV4-2 and TRBJ2-7; a possible D gene is TRBD2 (6 bases). The CDR3 spans 17 residues. The V gene lost 0 bases and the J gene lost 5 bases, with 20 bases spanning the gap. Germline loops: CDR1 LGHNA, CDR2 YNFKEQ. The CDR3: CASSQDIGQGGFDEQYF. The CDR3 DNA sequence: TGTGCCAGCAGCCAAGATATCGGGCAGGGAGGATTTGACGAGCAGTACTTC.